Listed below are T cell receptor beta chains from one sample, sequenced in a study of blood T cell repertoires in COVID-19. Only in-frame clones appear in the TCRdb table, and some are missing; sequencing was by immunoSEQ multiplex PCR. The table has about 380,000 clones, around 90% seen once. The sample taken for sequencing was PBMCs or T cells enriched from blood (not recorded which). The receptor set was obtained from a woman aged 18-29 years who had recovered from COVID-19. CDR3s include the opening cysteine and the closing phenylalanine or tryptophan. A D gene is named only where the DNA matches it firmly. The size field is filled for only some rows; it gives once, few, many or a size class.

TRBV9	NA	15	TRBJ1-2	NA	TGTGCCAGCAGCTCCCTTCGACAGAGTAACTATGGCTACACCTTC	CASSSLRQSNYGYTF
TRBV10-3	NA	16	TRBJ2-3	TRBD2	TGTGCCATCAGTAGTACTAGCGGGGAGGCGCCAGATACGCAGTATTTT	CAISSTSGEAPDTQYF
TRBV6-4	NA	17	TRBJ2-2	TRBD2	TGTGCCAGCCGACGACTAGCGGGGGGTTATGACTCCGGGGAGCTGTTTTTT	CASRRLAGGYDSGELFF
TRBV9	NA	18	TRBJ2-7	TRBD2	TGTGCCAGCAGCCTAAGAGGACTAGCGGGGGGTCCCTCCTACGAGCAGTACTTC	CASSLRGLAGGPSYEQYF
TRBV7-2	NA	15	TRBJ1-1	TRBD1	TGTGCCAGCAGCCAACTATGGACAGGGGACACTGAAGCTTTCTTT	CASSQLWTGDTEAFF
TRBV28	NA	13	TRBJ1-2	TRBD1	TGTGCCAGCAGCCTCCAGGGGGCGCGTGGCTACACCTTC	CASSLQGARGYTF
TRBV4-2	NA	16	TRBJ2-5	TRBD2	TGTGCCAGCAGGTATTGGATACGGGGGGGTAGTGAGACCCAGTACTTC	CASRYWIRGGSETQYF
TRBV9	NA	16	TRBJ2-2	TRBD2	TGTGCCAGCAGCGTAGTTTCTAGCGGAGTTAGAGGGGAGCTGTTTTTT	CASSVVSSGVRGELFF
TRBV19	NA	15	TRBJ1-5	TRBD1	TGTGCCAGTAGCCGGACCGGGACAGGGGTTCAGCCCCAGCATTTT	CASSRTGTGVQPQHF
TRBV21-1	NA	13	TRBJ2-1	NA	TGTGCCAGCAGCAAAGAGGCAGGGTATGAGCAGTTCTTC	CASSKEAGYEQFF
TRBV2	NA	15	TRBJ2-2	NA	TGTGCCAGCAGTGTCGGCAGAGGAAACACCGGGGAGCTGTTTTTT	CASSVGRGNTGELFF
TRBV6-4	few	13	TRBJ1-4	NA	TGTGCCAGTCCCGGGACAAGGGGGGAAAAACTGTTTTTT	CASPGTRGEKLFF
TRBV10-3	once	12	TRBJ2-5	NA	TGTGCCATCAGTGATTCGTCCGAGACCCAGTACTTC	CAISDSSETQYF
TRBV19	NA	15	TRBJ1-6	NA	TGTGCCAGTAGTATAAGGGGGTTGGATAATTCACCCCTCCACTTT	CASSIRGLDNSPLHF
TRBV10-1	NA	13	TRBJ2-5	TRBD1	TGCGCCAGCAGTGAGGGGACAGGGGAGACCCAGTACTTC	CASSEGTGETQYF
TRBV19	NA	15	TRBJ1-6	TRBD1	TGTGCCAGTAGTATCCTTGGACAGGACAATTCACCCCTCCACTTT	CASSILGQDNSPLHF
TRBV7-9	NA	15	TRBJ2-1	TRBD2	TGTGCCAGCAGCTTATGGCTAGCGGTTAACAATGAGCAGTTCTTC	CASSLWLAVNNEQFF
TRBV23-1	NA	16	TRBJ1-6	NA	TGCGCCAGCAGTCAGCCAGACAGCTCCTATAATTCACCCCTCCACTTT	CASSQPDSSYNSPLHF
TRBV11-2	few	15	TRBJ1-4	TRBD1	TGTGCCAGCAGCGGACAGGGGAGGAAGAATGAAAAACTGTTTTTT	CASSGQGRKNEKLFF
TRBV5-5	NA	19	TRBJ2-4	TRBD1	TGTGCCAGCAGCTTAAGGCTCAGAACAGGGGATTTAGCCAAAAACATTCAGTACTTC	CASSLRLRTGDLAKNIQYF
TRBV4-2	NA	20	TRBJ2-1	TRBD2	TGTGCCAGCAGCCAAGAGGGACTAGCGGGGGGGCCAGCCCCCTACAATGAGCAGTTCTTC	CASSQEGLAGGPAPYNEQFF
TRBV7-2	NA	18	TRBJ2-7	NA	TGTGCCAGCAGCTCCGCCGGCCCCGGCCTCAGGGATTCCTACGAGCAGTACTTC	CASSSAGPGLRDSYEQYF
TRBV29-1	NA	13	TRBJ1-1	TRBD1	TGCAGCGCTACAGGGGGCCTGAACACTGAAGCTTTCTTT	CSATGGLNTEAFF
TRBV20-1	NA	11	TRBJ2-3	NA	TGCAGTGCCGGGCGAGGGGATACGCAGTATTTT	CSAGRGDTQYF
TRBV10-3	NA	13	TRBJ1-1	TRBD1	TGTGCCATCAGTGAGGGAAGTTCAGGGGGGGCTTTCTTT	CAISEGSSGGAFF
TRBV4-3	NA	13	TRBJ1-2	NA	TGCGCCCCCCAAGAGGCGGGCGGCTATGGCTACACCTTC	CAPQEAGGYGYTF
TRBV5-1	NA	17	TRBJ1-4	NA	TGCGCCAGCAGCCTAATTGCCCCAGGGGCGCCAGGCGAAAAACTGTTTTTT	CASSLIAPGAPGEKLFF
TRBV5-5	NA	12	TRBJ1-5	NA	TGTGCCAGCAGCTTTCTAAATCAGCCCCAGCATTTT	CASSFLNQPQHF
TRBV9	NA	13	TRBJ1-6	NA	TGTGCCAGCAGCGTAGCGAGGGATTCACCCCTCCACTTT	CASSVARDSPLHF
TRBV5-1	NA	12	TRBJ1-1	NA	TGCGCCAGCAGCTTCCCGGGAGAAAGAGCTTTCTTT	CASSFPGERAFF
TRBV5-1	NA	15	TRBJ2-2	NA	TGCGCCAGCAGCTTGGTTGCGGCGGGACCCGGGGAGCTGTTTTTT	CASSLVAAGPGELFF
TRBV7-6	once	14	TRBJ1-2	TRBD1	TGTGCCAGCAGCCGAACCGGGACAGGATATGGCTACACCTTC	CASSRTGTGYGYTF
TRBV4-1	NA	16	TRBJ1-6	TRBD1	TGCGCCAGCAGCCAAGCCTCGACAGGGTCTAATTCACCCCTCCACTTT	CASSQASTGSNSPLHF
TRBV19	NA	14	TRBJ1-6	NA	TGTGCCAGTAGTCCAACAGGGAGTAATTCACCCCTCCACTTT	CASSPTGSNSPLHF
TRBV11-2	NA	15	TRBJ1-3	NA	TGTGCCAGCAGCCTACTCGGGGACTCTGGAAACACCATATATTTT	CASSLLGDSGNTIYF